A single sample gave rise to the 17 T cell receptor beta chains below, sequenced in a study of T cell repertoires in cytomegalovirus infection. TCRdb re-analysed the reads in MiXCR, keeping a single row per CDR3 protein. Altogether around 140,000 distinct CDR3 sequences are present, 5.5% to 7% being singletons, with the ten largest covering approximately 18%. What was sequenced was PBMCs. Every receptor here comes from a human donor in good health (CMV status not recorded). Some clones in this sample may be carry-over from other donors' samples.

This clonotype was observed a handful of times. V gene TRBV14 combines with J gene TRBJ1-2; 7 nucleotides agree with TRBD1. The J segment lost 6 bases and the V segment lost 6 bases, leaving 7 bases of the junction unmatched. This CDR3 spans 13 amino acids. CDR1 SGHDN and CDR2 FVKESK come from the germline V gene. This chain's CDR3 is CASRTRGGHGYTF. For the CDR3, the DNA is TGTGCCAGCAGGACCAGGGGGGGGCATGGCTACACCTTC.

The chain is built from TRBV5-4 and TRBJ2-1; D perhaps matches TRBD2 (5 bases). Per germline, CDR1 SGHNT and CDR2 YYREEE (reference sequence). CDR3 length: 13 amino acids. With 9 bases removed from V and 7 bases from J, the gap between germline ends came to 17 bases. CDR3 region: CATRHSPGNEQFF. CDR3 coding DNA: TGTGCCACCCGGCACTCCCCGGGGAATGAGCAGTTCTTC.

As concerns this clonotype: A much larger clone differs by one base, so this may be a read error. The CDR3 loop reads CAISPGGAGAPRYEQYF. The CDR3 DNA sequence: TGTGCCATCAGTCCGGGGGGAGCGGGGGCGCCTCGTTACGAGCAGTACTTC. This chain connects TRBV10-3 to TRBJ2-7, with TRBD2 identical over 8 bases. This CDR3 is built from 17 residues. The germline CDR1 and CDR2 sequences are ENHRY and SYGVKD. With 5 bases clipped from V and 4 bases from J, the junction kept 16 bases outside the gene matches.

This clonotype was counted at least ten times. The chain carries TRBV6-6 and TRBJ2-1, with TRBD1 matching 7 bases. The CDR3 has 14 residues. Unmatched junction bases numbered 5, after V lost 6 bases and J lost 3 bases. CDR1 is MNHNY and CDR2 is SVGAGI in the germline V gene (reference sequence). CDR3 residues: CASRPRQGYNEQFF. The CDR3 region has the DNA TGTGCCAGCAGACCCCGACAGGGCTACAATGAGCAGTTCTTC.

This clonotype was recorded at least ten times. This chain's CDR3 is CASSLASGAGPGEQYF. The CDR3 coding sequence is TGTGCCAGCAGCTTAGCGTCGGGGGCAGGCCCGGGCGAGCAGTACTTC. This sequence joins TRBV7-2 and TRBJ2-7; the D call may be TRBD1 or TRBD2 (6 bases each). Germline V gives CDR1 SGHTA, CDR2 FQGNSA. Between the trimmed V and J ends, which lost 0 bases and 6 bases, there was a span of 18 bases. The CDR3 spans 16 residues. Drawing the rest from reference TRBV7-2 and TRBJ2-7, the complete variable domain is GAGVSQSPSNKVTEKGKDVELRCDPISGHTALYWYRQSLGQGLEFLIYFQGNSAPDKSGLPSDRFSAERTGGSVSTLTIQRTQQEDSAVYLCASSLASGAGPGEQYFGPGTRLTVT.

The chain links TRBV29-1 to TRBJ1-1; 7 bases agree with TRBD1. CDR1 SQVTM and CDR2 ANQGSEA come from the germline V gene. After removal of 3 bases from V and 4 bases from J, the junction contained 2 bases not matched to a gene. The CDR3 is made up of 12 amino acids. The CDR3 reads CSVDGQATEAFF. CDR3 coding DNA: TGCAGCGTTGATGGACAGGCCACTGAAGCTTTCTTT.

This clonotype was picked up many times. This chain connects TRBV28 to TRBJ1-1; the D gene is possibly TRBD1 (6 bases). From germline, CDR1 is MDHEN and CDR2 SYDVKM. V shed 6 bases and J shed 7 bases, with 18 bases lying between them. The CDR3 has 14 residues. The CDR3 DNA reads as TGTGCCAGCAGGGCCCACAGGGACACGGGTGAAGCTTTCTTT. It encodes CASRAHRDTGEAFF.

This chain connects TRBV5-1 to TRBJ2-2; D may be TRBD1 (6 bases). The CDR3 has 19 amino acids. V lost 0 bases to trimming and J lost 3 bases, with 21 bases between them. Germline CDR1 SGHRS, CDR2 YFSETQ. CDR3 sequence: CASSLEGVLVAMDTGELFF. CDR3 DNA: TGCGCCAGCAGCTTGGAGGGGGTATTAGTGGCGATGGACACCGGGGAGCTGTTTTTT. Based on the CDR3 plus reference TRBV5-1 and TRBJ2-2, the full variable domain is KAGVTQTPRYLIKTRGQQVTLSCSPISGHRSVSWYQQTPGQGLQFLFEYFSETQRNKGNFPGRFSGRQFSNSRSEMNVSTLELGDSALYLCASSLEGVLVAMDTGELFFGEGSRLTVL.

The V gene is TRBV12-3 or TRBV12-4, the J gene TRBJ2-2; D not resolved. V was clipped by 5 bases and J by 6 bases, with 7 bases between them. The CDR3 sequence is 12 residues long. CDR3 in DNA: TGTGCCAGCAGTGCCCGATCCGGGGAGCTGTTTTTT. Translation: CASSARSGELFF.

A few counts support this clonotype. The chain carries TRBV2 and TRBJ2-4, with D hard to call. Looked up from germline, CDR1 is SNHLY and CDR2 is FYNNEI. The length of the CDR3 is 12 residues. The V gene lost 6 bases and the J gene lost 2 bases, with 5 bases spanning the gap. The CDR3 nucleotides are TGTGCCAGCAGCCCCACCAAAAACATTCAGTACTTC. Encoded protein: CASSPTKNIQYF. The complete variable domain, with remaining parts taken from reference TRBV2 and TRBJ2-4, reads EPEVTQTPSHQVTQMGQEVILRCVPISNHLYFYWYRQILGQKVEFLVSFYNNEISEKSEIFDDQFSVERPDGSNFTLKIRSTKLEDSAMYFCASSPTKNIQYFGAGTRLSVL.

The chain joins TRBV28 to TRBJ1-5; no clear D gene. The CDR3 covers 13 residues. V was cut by 6 bases and J by 2 bases, with 8 bases left in between. CDR1 is MDHEN, CDR2 SYDVKM, per germline. Here the CDR3 reads CASSSMGNQPQHF. In DNA, the CDR3 is TGTGCCAGCAGCTCGATGGGCAATCAGCCCCAGCATTTT.

This clonotype was found many times. The gene calls are TRBV15 and TRBJ1-6; D not resolved. The germline V gene encodes CDR1 LNHNV and CDR2 YYDKDF (reference sequence). CDR3 length equals 13 residues. V lost 1 base, J lost 8 bases, and 6 bases lay in between. CDR3 amino acids: CATSRVRDSPLHF. The CDR3 DNA reads TGTGCCACCAGCAGAGTAAGGGATTCACCCCTCCACTTT.

This clonotype was detected ten times or more. J is TRBJ2-1 and V is TRBV7-9, with 7 bases aligning to TRBD2. This CDR3 comprises 15 residues. V dropped 6 bases and J dropped 0; count of bases not matched to a gene: 5. Germline assignment: CDR1 SEHNR and CDR2 FQNEAQ (reference sequence). CDR3 loop: CASRAGVTSYNEQFF. CDR3 coding DNA: TGTGCCAGCAGGGCGGGGGTAACCTCCTACAATGAGCAGTTCTTC.

This clonotype was seen only a few times. The V and J genes are TRBV7-9 and TRBJ1-2; 9 bases align to TRBD1. Per the germline V gene, CDR1 is SEHNR and CDR2 is FQNEAQ (reference sequence). Trimming took 5 bases from V and 6 from J; bases not matched to a gene: 10. CDR3 length equals 15 residues. The CDR3 DNA sequence: TGTGCCAGCAGCATCAACAGGGGGCGAACCAATGGCTACACCTTC. Encoded protein: CASSINRGRTNGYTF. The variable domain in full, completed from reference TRBV7-9 and TRBJ1-2, reads DTGVSQNPRHKITKRGQNVTFRCDPISEHNRLYWYRQTLGQGPEFLTYFQNEAQLEKSRLLSDRFSAERPKGSFSTLEIQRTEQGDSAMYLCASSINRGRTNGYTFGSGTRLTVV.

This clonotype was recorded at least ten times. The genes are TRBV28 and TRBJ1-1; maybe TRBD1 (5 bases). CDR3 length: 17 residues. Trimming left V 2 bases short and J 5 bases short, with 21 bases between. Germline V gives CDR1 MDHEN, CDR2 SYDVKM. The CDR3 region is CASSLIKPVQGATEAFF. CDR3 DNA: TGTGCCAGCAGTTTAATAAAGCCGGTGCAGGGAGCGACTGAAGCTTTCTTT.

This clonotype was observed a handful of times. The chain combines TRBV20-1 with TRBJ1-1; 7 bases match TRBD1. In germline, CDR1 is DFQATT, CDR2 SNEGSKA (reference sequence). The CDR3 runs 16 residues. V shed 0 bases and J 1 base; nucleotides not matched to a gene: 8. The CDR3 reads CSAREGVDRRNTEAFF. The CDR3 DNA reads as TGCAGTGCTAGAGAGGGGGTGGACAGGCGGAACACTGAAGCTTTCTTT.

This clonotype occurred many times. This sequence joins TRBV7-9 and TRBJ1-1, with TRBD1 as a possible D gene (5 bases). Germline values: CDR1 SEHNR, CDR2 FQNEAQ (reference sequence). The CDR3 is 14 amino acids. Between the trimmed V and J ends, which lost 5 bases and 1 base, there was a span of 11 bases. The CDR3 region has the DNA TGTGCCAGCAGCGGAATAACAGGGAACACTGAAGCTTTCTTT. Protein product: CASSGITGNTEAFF.